The 5 T cell receptor beta chains below all came from one sample that was sequenced in a study of regulatory T cells in long-lasting Graves disease. Described time point: newly diagnosed GD, antithyroid drugs for less than 3 months. Scientists built the TCR library using RNA that was extracted from PBMCs. Building the TCR beta libraries relied on iRepertoire HTBI primers, and CDR3 regions underwent Arm-PCR. Using its own MiXCR run on the multiplex PCR reads, TCRdb lists one record per CDR3 protein. The sample includes approximately 360,000 distinct CDR3 sequences, about 11% of them seen just once. The data were also submitted as part of a second study, on T cells in Graves' hyperthyroidism and ophthalmopathy.

Sample: peripheral blood mononuclear cells (PBMCs), taken at new diagnosis, from a patient treated with antithyroid drugs. The origin of the receptors is a woman in her late teens or twenties with Graves disease.

This clonotype was seen at least ten times. The V call is TRBV10-3, the J call TRBJ2-2; a weak D match, TRBD2 (6 bases). Germline V gives CDR1 ENHRY, CDR2 SYGVKD. V gave up 5 bases and J gave up 0 bases, with 10 bases separating them. This CDR3 comprises 15 residues. CDR3 coding DNA: TGTGCCATCAGTCCACTAGCCCCGAACACCGGGGAGCTGTTTTTT. Residues: CAISPLAPNTGELFF.

This chain connects TRBV3-1 to TRBJ2-7; D perhaps matches TRBD1 (5 bases). Trimming took 4 bases from V and 2 from J, leaving 9 bases between them. The CDR3 contains 13 residues. Germline V gene data show CDR1 as LGHDT and CDR2 as YNNKEL (reference sequence). The CDR3: CASSRDSTYEQYF. CDR3 nucleotide sequence: TGTGCCAGCAGCCGAGACAGTACCTACGAGCAGTACTTC.

The table lists this clonotype with many counts. J is TRBJ2-3 and V is TRBV15; the match to TRBD1 covers 8 bases. Germline CDR1 reads LNHNV; CDR2 reads YYDKDF (reference sequence). V dropped 7 bases and J dropped 5; count of bases not matched to a gene: 8. The CDR3 contains 14 residues. DNA of the CDR3: TGTGCCACCACCCTGGTACAGGGGGGAGATACGCAGTATTTT. It yields the protein CATTLVQGGDTQYF.

This chain uses TRBV5-1 with TRBJ1-1; TRBD1 agrees at 7 bases. V dropped 2 bases and J dropped 4; count of bases not matched to a gene: 5. The CDR3 totals 14 residues. Germline V gene lookup returns CDR1 SGHRS and CDR2 YFSETQ. This CDR3 is CASSFPGGSTEAFF. For the CDR3, the DNA is TGCGCCAGCAGCTTCCCAGGGGGTAGCACTGAAGCTTTCTTT.

This clonotype was observed at least ten times. The V and J genes are TRBV20-1 and TRBJ1-1, with D uncertain. CDR3 length: 13 residues. The V end lost 6 bases, the J end lost 2 bases, and 13 bases lay between the germline ends. Per germline, CDR1 DFQATT and CDR2 SNEGSKA (reference sequence). Here the CDR3 reads CSAKRSVNTEAFF. In DNA form, the CDR3 reads TGCAGTGCCAAGAGGAGTGTAAACACTGAAGCTTTCTTT.